This T cell receptor (beta chain) was sequenced in a study of human T cells and chemical hapten exposure. Overall study findings and caveats: Controls formed significantly fewer large CDR3 similarity clusters than expanded TCRs did.

Noted time point: patch test 1, 2 weeks after DPC sensitization. Treatment noted: therapeutic diphenylcyclopropenone sensitization with weekly scalp DPC. About this clonotype itself: Its antigen is undetermined.

V was trimmed by 4 bases and J by 0 bases, leaving 10 bases between them. Germline loops: CDR1 LGHNA, CDR2 YSLEER. The CDR3 sequence is 16 residues long. Library construction involved attaching unique molecular identifiers to individual cDNA molecules, which allowed quantitative, reproducible TCR counting. MiXCR, run by TCRdb on the RACE reads, gives a single entry per CDR3 protein. The sample lists under 200,000 distinct CDR3 sequences, around 13% occurring once. The sequence was collected from a woman aged 25 to 39 with alopecia areata. Some clones in this sample may be carry-over from other donors' samples. The sample in question was whole blood, obtained in connection with sensitization to the hapten diphenylcyclopropenone (DPC). The rearrangement uses TRBV4-3 and TRBJ1-6; TRBD1 is a possible D gene (6 bases). The CDR3: CASSREQGSYNSPLHF. The CDR3 nucleotides are TGCGCCAGCAGCCGGGAACAGGGCTCCTATAATTCACCCCTCCACTTT.